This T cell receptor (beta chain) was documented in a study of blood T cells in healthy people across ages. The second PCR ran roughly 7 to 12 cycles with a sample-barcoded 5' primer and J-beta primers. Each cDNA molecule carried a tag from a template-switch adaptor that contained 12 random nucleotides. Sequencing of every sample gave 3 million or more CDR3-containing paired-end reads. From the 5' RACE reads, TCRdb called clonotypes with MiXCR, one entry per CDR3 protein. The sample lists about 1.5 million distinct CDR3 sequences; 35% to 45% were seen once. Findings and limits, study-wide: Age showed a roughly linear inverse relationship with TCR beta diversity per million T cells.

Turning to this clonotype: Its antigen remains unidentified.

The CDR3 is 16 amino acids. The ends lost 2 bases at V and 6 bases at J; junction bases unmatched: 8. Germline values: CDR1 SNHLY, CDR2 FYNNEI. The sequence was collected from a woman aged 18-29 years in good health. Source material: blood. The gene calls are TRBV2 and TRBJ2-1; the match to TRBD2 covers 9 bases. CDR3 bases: TGTGCCAGCAGTGAACGACTAGCGGCCCCTTGCAATGAGCAGTTCTTC. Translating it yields CASSERLAAPCNEQFF.